The sequence of this T cell receptor beta chain was determined in a study of blood T cell repertoires in COVID-19. Methods used by the authors: Reference gene primers were amplified, and this amplification served to estimate nucleated cell counts. Assay used: immunoSEQ multiplex PCR; TCRdb lists only in-frame clones, some missing. V, J and clone size are those of that table, while D and trimming were read from the DNA. The sample shows about 130,000 clones, 74% of them seen only once. Patients in Seattle were enrolled during active infection, then followed longitudinally. This CDR3 has 16 amino acids. The germline V gene encodes CDR1 SGHRS and CDR2 YFSETQ. Trimming took off 0 bases at V and 7 bases at J, with 14 bases between the two ends.

Sample: peripheral blood. The receptor comes from a man older than 75 with COVID-19, enrolled during active disease. This sequence joins TRBV5-1 and TRBJ1-6, with a tentative D call TRBD1 (5 bases). The DNA for the CDR3 is TGCGCCAGCAGCTTGGGGATTGGGGCGGGAAATTCACCCCTCCACTTT. Translation gives CASSLGIGAGNSPLHF.